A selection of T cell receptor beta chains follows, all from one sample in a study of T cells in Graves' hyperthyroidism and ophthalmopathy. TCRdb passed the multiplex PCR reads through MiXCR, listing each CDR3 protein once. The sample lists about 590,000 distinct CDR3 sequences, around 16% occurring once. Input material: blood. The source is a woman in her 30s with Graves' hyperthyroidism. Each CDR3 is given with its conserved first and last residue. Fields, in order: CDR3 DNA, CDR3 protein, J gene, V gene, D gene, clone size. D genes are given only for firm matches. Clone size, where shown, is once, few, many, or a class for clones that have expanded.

CDR3nt: TGTGCCAGCAGCAAAGAAGGACTAGCGGGAGGGGGTTTGAACGAGCAGTACTTC
CDR3aa: CASSKEGLAGGGLNEQYF
j_gene: TRBJ2-7
v_gene: TRBV7-2
d_gene: TRBD2
abundance: many

CDR3nt: TGCAGTGCTAGGGGTGGGACCGGGGAGCTGTTTTTT
CDR3aa: CSARGGTGELFF
j_gene: TRBJ2-2
v_gene: TRBV20-1
d_gene: NA
abundance: many

CDR3nt: TGTGCCAGCAGCCAATCGGGGGCAGATACGCAGTATTTT
CDR3aa: CASSQSGADTQYF
j_gene: TRBJ2-3
v_gene: TRBV14
d_gene: NA
abundance: NA

CDR3nt: TGTGCCAGCAGCTTGGGAGGGAGGGCACAATCCGGGAATGAGCAGTTCTTC
CDR3aa: CASSLGGRAQSGNEQFF
j_gene: TRBJ2-1
v_gene: TRBV5-6
d_gene: TRBD2
abundance: few

CDR3nt: TGTGCCTGCCAGAGGGTGAATGAGCAGTTCTTC
CDR3aa: CACQRVNEQFF
j_gene: TRBJ2-1
v_gene: TRBV30
d_gene: NA
abundance: NA

CDR3nt: TGTGCCAGCAGTGGATCCCCCTCCGTGCAGGGTCGGGGTTCACCCCTCCACTTT
CDR3aa: CASSGSPSVQGRGSPLHF
j_gene: TRBJ1-6
v_gene: TRBV2
d_gene: NA
abundance: many

CDR3nt: TGTGCCAGCAGCCGGCACCCGAGAGATTCCATGAACACTGAAGCTTTCTTT
CDR3aa: CASSRHPRDSMNTEAFF
j_gene: TRBJ1-1
v_gene: TRBV7-2
d_gene: NA
abundance: NA

CDR3nt: TGTGCCACTACAGCGGTTCCGAACACCGGGGAGCTGTTTTTT
CDR3aa: CATTAVPNTGELFF
j_gene: TRBJ2-2
v_gene: TRBV10-3
d_gene: NA
abundance: few

CDR3nt: TGTGCCAGCAGCTGGCGGACTAGCGGCACAGATACGCAGTATTTT
CDR3aa: CASSWRTSGTDTQYF
j_gene: TRBJ2-3
v_gene: TRBV7-2
d_gene: TRBD2
abundance: many

CDR3nt: TGTGCCAGCACCCGGACAGGGGATAGTGAAAAACTGTTTTTT
CDR3aa: CASTRTGDSEKLFF
j_gene: TRBJ1-4
v_gene: TRBV28
d_gene: TRBD1
abundance: NA

CDR3nt: TGCGCCAGCAGCTTGGAGGGGAACACAGATACGCAGTATTTT
CDR3aa: CASSLEGNTDTQYF
j_gene: TRBJ2-3
v_gene: TRBV5-1
d_gene: NA
abundance: few

CDR3nt: TGTGCCAGTAGTATCGCTTTGTCAGGAGGGGCCGGGGGGACTGAAGCTTTCTTT
CDR3aa: CASSIALSGGAGGTEAFF
j_gene: TRBJ1-1
v_gene: TRBV19
d_gene: NA
abundance: NA

CDR3nt: TGTGCGGTGACAGGACAGCTCTCCTACGAGCAGTACTTC
CDR3aa: CAVTGQLSYEQYF
j_gene: TRBJ2-7
v_gene: TRBV28
d_gene: NA
abundance: many

CDR3nt: TGTGCCAGCAGTTACTCGAGCAGGACCGGGGAGCTGTTTTTT
CDR3aa: CASSYSSRTGELFF
j_gene: TRBJ2-2
v_gene: TRBV6-2/TRBV6-3
d_gene: NA
abundance: many

CDR3nt: TGTGCCAGCAGTTTAGCTGGGAGGGGAGCTAACTATGGCTACACCTTC
CDR3aa: CASSLAGRGANYGYTF
j_gene: TRBJ1-2
v_gene: TRBV28
d_gene: NA
abundance: NA

CDR3nt: TGTGCCAGCAGGAAGAGCGGGAGAAGGACAGATACGCAGTATTTT
CDR3aa: CASRKSGRRTDTQYF
j_gene: TRBJ2-3
v_gene: TRBV6-2/TRBV6-3
d_gene: TRBD2
abundance: few

CDR3nt: TGCAGTGCTAGAGCGGTCGACAGGGCCGACGAGCCACCATCAAATCAGCCCCAGCATTTT
CDR3aa: CSARAVDRADEPPSNQPQHF
j_gene: TRBJ1-5
v_gene: TRBV20-1
d_gene: TRBD1
abundance: few

CDR3nt: TGTGCCAGCAGCCTTACGGACACTGAAGCTTTCTTT
CDR3aa: CASSLTDTEAFF
j_gene: TRBJ1-1
v_gene: TRBV3-1
d_gene: NA
abundance: many

CDR3nt: TGCGCCAGCAGCTCAACAGGGGCAACTAATGAAAAACTGTTTTTT
CDR3aa: CASSSTGATNEKLFF
j_gene: TRBJ1-4
v_gene: TRBV5-1
d_gene: TRBD1
abundance: many

CDR3nt: TGTGCCAGCAGCCAAGAGGGTCCAGGTGGAAATGAGCAGTTCTTC
CDR3aa: CASSQEGPGGNEQFF
j_gene: TRBJ2-1
v_gene: TRBV3-1
d_gene: NA
abundance: many

CDR3nt: TGTGCCTGGAGTCGAGGGGGATCGATCTCCTACGAGCAGTACTTC
CDR3aa: CAWSRGGSISYEQYF
j_gene: TRBJ2-7
v_gene: TRBV30
d_gene: NA
abundance: many

CDR3nt: TGCAGCGTTGGGGGGGGCAATGAGCAGTTCTTC
CDR3aa: CSVGGGNEQFF
j_gene: TRBJ2-1
v_gene: TRBV29-1
d_gene: TRBD2
abundance: many

CDR3nt: TGTGCCAGCAGCTTGGTAGGGGAGGGTGGCTACACCTTC
CDR3aa: CASSLVGEGGYTF
j_gene: TRBJ1-2
v_gene: TRBV5-5
d_gene: NA
abundance: few

CDR3nt: TGTGCCAGCAGCTTTATAGCGGGAGGGCCCATCGGGGAGCTGTTTTTT
CDR3aa: CASSFIAGGPIGELFF
j_gene: TRBJ2-2
v_gene: TRBV5-5
d_gene: TRBD2
abundance: NA

CDR3nt: TGTGCCAGCAGTTTATGGCGAGCGGACGAGCAGTACTTC
CDR3aa: CASSLWRADEQYF
j_gene: TRBJ2-7
v_gene: TRBV12-3/TRBV12-4
d_gene: NA
abundance: many

CDR3nt: TGTGCCAGCAGCCGCTTCCAAGAGACCCAGTACTTC
CDR3aa: CASSRFQETQYF
j_gene: TRBJ2-5
v_gene: TRBV14
d_gene: NA
abundance: NA

CDR3nt: TGTGCCAGCAGTAAGACAGGGGAGTCCTACGAGCAGTACTTC
CDR3aa: CASSKTGESYEQYF
j_gene: TRBJ2-7
v_gene: TRBV28
d_gene: TRBD1
abundance: many

CDR3nt: TGTGCCAGCAGTTTAAGCAGCTCTGGAAACACCATATATTTT
CDR3aa: CASSLSSSGNTIYF
j_gene: TRBJ1-3
v_gene: TRBV7-9
d_gene: NA
abundance: many